This is a list of T cell receptor beta chains from one sample in a study of blood T cell repertoires in COVID-19. The assay was immunoSEQ multiplex PCR, and TCRdb's table has in-frame clones only and misses some. The data hold 77,000 or so clones, with about three quarters observed a single time. Sequenced material: peripheral blood. These receptors originate from a woman older than 75 with active or convalescent COVID-19. Each CDR3 is given without its conserved first and last residue. The D gene is left open where the match is weak. Rows may omit the clone size; those that give it use once, few, many or a size class.

clone_size,d_call,j_call,v_call,cdr3_aa
few,TRBD1,TRBJ2-7,TRBV7-6,ASSQGQGRTYEQY
-,-,TRBJ2-5,TRBV28,ASRVQGRGTQY
-,TRBD1,TRBJ2-2,TRBV9,ASSATGVNTGELF
-,TRBD1,TRBJ2-7,TRBV3-1/TRBV3-2,ASSQARGQALYEQY
once,-,TRBJ2-5,TRBV7-2,ASSLEGQRQQETQY
-,-,TRBJ2-2,TRBV11-2,ASSLERGSGELF
-,TRBD1,TRBJ1-1,TRBV7-2,ASSLEVTGEWGNTEAF
-,TRBD1,TRBJ1-1,TRBV2,ASSSRQGSTEAF
-,-,TRBJ1-1,TRBV5-1,ASSLDPGGTEAF
-,-,TRBJ2-1,TRBV21-1,ASRRGGAYNEQF
-,-,TRBJ1-5,TRBV5-5,ASSLVHSNQPQH
-,-,TRBJ1-4,TRBV7-9,ATGGEKLF
once,TRBD1,TRBJ1-5,TRBV19,ASSTPGQGWDQPQH
-,-,TRBJ2-4,TRBV6-2/TRBV6-3,ASSTFGGIQY
many,-,TRBJ1-1,TRBV2,ASSERARTEAF
-,-,TRBJ2-2,TRBV19,ASSIEMTMGTGELF
-,-,TRBJ2-3,TRBV6-1,ASSEATGSTDTQY
-,-,TRBJ1-1,TRBV6-5,ASSRSTGNTEAF
-,TRBD2,TRBJ2-1,TRBV28,ASSWDGTIDNEQF
-,TRBD2,TRBJ2-7,TRBV6-5,ASRGGGYDEQY
-,TRBD1,TRBJ1-6,TRBV2,ASSESRGRGNSPLH
-,TRBD1,TRBJ1-6,TRBV9,ASSVAVTGNSPLH
-,-,TRBJ1-1,TRBV10-3,AISVRENTEAF
-,-,TRBJ1-1,TRBV12-3/TRBV12-4,ASSRQRTEAF
once,TRBD2,TRBJ2-1,TRBV19,ASVNQAGAYNEQF
-,TRBD2,TRBJ2-5,TRBV27,ASSFDREGETQY
-,TRBD1,TRBJ2-7,TRBV27,ASRGQGSREQY
once,-,TRBJ2-7,TRBV14,ASTPQGGGEQY
few,TRBD1,TRBJ1-5,TRBV4-3,ASSQAVTGGPQH
few,TRBD1,TRBJ1-1,TRBV19,ASSSLRTGEKSSEAF
few,TRBD1,TRBJ1-5,TRBV19,ASSKTTGTGYDQPQH
-,-,TRBJ1-2,TRBV5-1,ASSSGVYGYT
-,TRBD1,TRBJ2-7,TRBV4-1,ASSHRQGSGNEQY
-,TRBD1,TRBJ2-4,TRBV2,ASGTETGGRAKNIQY
-,-,TRBJ2-5,TRBV7-2,ASSPLLVQETQY
-,-,TRBJ1-1,TRBV11-2,ASSPSGLWGTEAF
once,-,TRBJ1-1,TRBV25-1,ASAKVEGEAF
once,TRBD2,TRBJ2-1,TRBV11-3,ASSLSASGGAYNEQF
-,-,TRBJ2-1,TRBV2,ASSVQGRSDEQF
-,-,TRBJ1-4,TRBV11-2,ASRRGREDEKLF
-,TRBD1,TRBJ1-4,TRBV6-5,ASSQGVASEKLF
-,TRBD1,TRBJ2-1,TRBV24-1,ATSDPGTGGASNEQF
once,-,TRBJ1-1,TRBV2,ASTQRGGAGTEAF
-,TRBD2,TRBJ2-1,TRBV6-5,ASSYGGLAPLYEQF
-,TRBD2,TRBJ2-7,TRBV6-2/TRBV6-3,ASSQPGLPYEQY
-,-,TRBJ1-2,TRBV11-2,ASSFNQEDYGYT
-,-,TRBJ2-3,TRBV3-1/TRBV3-2,ASSQGTGSDTQY
-,TRBD1,TRBJ2-1,TRBV3-1/TRBV3-2,ASTPGGLQGAINEQF
-,-,TRBJ1-5,TRBV6-1,ASSEERFWQPQH
-,TRBD1,TRBJ1-3,TRBV3-1/TRBV3-2,ASSASTRTGGNGNTIY
-,TRBD2,TRBJ2-3,TRBV30,AWSVLGLGGQVGSTDTQY
-,TRBD1,TRBJ2-7,TRBV13,ASSRWTGSEQY
-,-,TRBJ1-3,TRBV10-3,AISDVANSGNTIY
-,TRBD2,TRBJ2-1,TRBV28,ASSLVVAGGQQF
-,-,TRBJ1-2,TRBV4-3,ASSQDPIAGLLYGYT